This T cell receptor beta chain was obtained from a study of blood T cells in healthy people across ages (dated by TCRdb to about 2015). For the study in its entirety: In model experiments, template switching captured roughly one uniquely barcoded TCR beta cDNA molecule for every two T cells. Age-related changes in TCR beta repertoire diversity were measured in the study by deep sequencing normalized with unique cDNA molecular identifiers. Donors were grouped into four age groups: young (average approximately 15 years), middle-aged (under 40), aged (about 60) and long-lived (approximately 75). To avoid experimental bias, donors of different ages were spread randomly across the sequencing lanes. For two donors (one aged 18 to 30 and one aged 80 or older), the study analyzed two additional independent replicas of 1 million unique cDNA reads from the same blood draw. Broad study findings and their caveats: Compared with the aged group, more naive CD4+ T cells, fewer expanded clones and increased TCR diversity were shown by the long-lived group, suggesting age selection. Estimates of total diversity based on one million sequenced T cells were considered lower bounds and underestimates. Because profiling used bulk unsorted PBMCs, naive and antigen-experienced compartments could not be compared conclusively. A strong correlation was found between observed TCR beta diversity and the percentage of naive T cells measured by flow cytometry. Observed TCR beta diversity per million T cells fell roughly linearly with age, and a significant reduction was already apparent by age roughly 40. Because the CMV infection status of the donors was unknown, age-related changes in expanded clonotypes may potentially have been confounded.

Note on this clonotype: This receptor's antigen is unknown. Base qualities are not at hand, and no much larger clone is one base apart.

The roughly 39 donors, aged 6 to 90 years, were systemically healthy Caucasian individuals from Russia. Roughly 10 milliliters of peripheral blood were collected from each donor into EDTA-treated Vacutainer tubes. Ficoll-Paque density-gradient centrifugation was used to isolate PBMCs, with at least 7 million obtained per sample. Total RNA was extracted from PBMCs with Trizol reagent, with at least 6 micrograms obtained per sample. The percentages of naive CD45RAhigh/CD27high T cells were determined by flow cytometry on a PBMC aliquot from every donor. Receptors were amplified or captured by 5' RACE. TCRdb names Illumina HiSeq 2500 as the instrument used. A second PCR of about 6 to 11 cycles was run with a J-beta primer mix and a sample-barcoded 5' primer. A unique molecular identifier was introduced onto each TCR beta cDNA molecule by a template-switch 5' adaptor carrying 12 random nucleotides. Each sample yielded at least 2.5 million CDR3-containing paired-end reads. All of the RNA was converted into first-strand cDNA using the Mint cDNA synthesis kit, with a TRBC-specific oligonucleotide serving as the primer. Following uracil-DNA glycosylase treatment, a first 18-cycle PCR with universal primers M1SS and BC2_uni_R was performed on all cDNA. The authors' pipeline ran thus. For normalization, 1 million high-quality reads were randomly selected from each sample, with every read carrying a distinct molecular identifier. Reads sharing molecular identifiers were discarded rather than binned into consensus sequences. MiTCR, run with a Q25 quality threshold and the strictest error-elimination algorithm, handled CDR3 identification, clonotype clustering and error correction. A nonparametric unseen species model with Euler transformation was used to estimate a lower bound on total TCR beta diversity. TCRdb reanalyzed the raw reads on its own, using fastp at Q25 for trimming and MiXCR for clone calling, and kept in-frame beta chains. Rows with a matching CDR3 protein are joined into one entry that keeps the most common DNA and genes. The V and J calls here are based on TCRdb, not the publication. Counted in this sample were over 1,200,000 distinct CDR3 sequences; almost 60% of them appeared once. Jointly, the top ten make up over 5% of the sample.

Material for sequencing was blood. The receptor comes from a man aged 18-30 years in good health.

The CDR3 is CASRGVPIGFSGANVLTF. The nucleotide sequence is given as TGTGCCAGCAGGGGGGTACCTATAGGGTTCTCTGGGGCCAACGTCCTGACTTTC. This sequence uses TRBV27 and TRBJ2-6; the D region is possibly TRBD1 or TRBD2, each matching across 5 bases. Per the germline V gene (reference sequence), MNHEY is the CDR1 and SMNVEV is the CDR2. Measured from the cysteine to the phenylalanine, the CDR3 is 18 residues long. Only the CDR3 region is kept as DNA, spanning 54 bases read in frame from base 1. The V and J ends are trimmed by 6 bases and 0 bases, leaving 18 bases between them.